Detailed here is one T cell receptor (beta chain). The antigen it recognizes is unknown. No clone much larger than this one lies a single base away; base qualities are absent. TCRbeta CDR3 regions were amplified from genomic DNA by means of the immunoSEQ Assay, a bias-controlled multiplex PCR. As for how the authors treated the data: The number of nucleated cells in each sample was estimated by amplification of reference gene primers within the assay. Sequence reads were collapsed and filtered to measure the absolute abundance of every unique TCRbeta CDR3 rearrangement. Productive Simpson clonality was computed per sample as the square root of Simpson's diversity index over productive rearrangements. The clones in this table, taken by TCRdb from immuneACCESS, are in-frame only. Not every clone is retained; where verified, under half of the shortfall comes from an unresolved V gene, and the cause of the rest is unknown. The DNA was the basis for D and trimming; V, J and clone size are from that table. For this sample there are about 200,000 clones; 85% to 90% appear just once. Together, the top ten hold around 5.7% of the sample.

As encoded in the germline V gene (reference sequence), CDR1 is LNHDA while CDR2 is SQIVND. Its CDR3 holds 15 amino acids, cysteine through phenylalanine. Left in the record is the CDR3 DNA by itself, 45 bases read in frame from the first base. A distance of 16 bases separates the germline ends of V and J, which lose 6 bases and 5 bases respectively. This sample is drawn from a study of blood T cell repertoires in COVID-19 (TCRdb year 2020). Study-level background: Samples from collaborators originated in the United States, Italy and Spain and spanned both the acute and convalescent phases of COVID-19. The repertoires were released in a freely available public database intended as a resource for research on the immune response to SARS-CoV-2. The material from the prospective study consisted of cDNA or gDNA derived from T cells, B-cell-depleted T cells, or PBMCs. Where available, HLA class I and class II types were taken from metadata supplied by the sample provider and were not determined by assay-based typing. The samples were drawn from the first 160 participants of the ongoing ImmuneRACE study and from 1,200 or so subjects provided by 6 global collaborators. Nearly every sample came with metadata listing a de-identified subject ID, COVID-19 status, age in years and sex. Deeply sampled blood TCRbeta repertoires from subjects exposed to, actively infected with, or recovered from COVID-19 were included in the dataset. Points the paper makes about the study in general: Clinical and demographic metadata were provided uncurated, with the amount varying by source and participant.

Collaborating institutions collected whole blood in K2EDTA tubes following their own protocols. For TCRbeta analysis, collaborators shipped samples in one of three forms: frozen whole blood, isolated PBMCs, or DNA extracted from either of those sample types. In this chain, TRBV19 is recombined with TRBJ1-4; no D gene can be assigned with confidence. The sequence was collected from a man aged 80 or over with acute or convalescent COVID-19. Sequenced input: peripheral blood. The sequenced DNA: TGTGCCAGTAGGTCCGGGAGGCTTTCCAATGAAAAACTGTTTTTT. Protein translation: CASRSGRLSNEKLFF.